The rows below give T cell receptor beta chains drawn from one sample of a study of Graves' ophthalmopathy and Graves' hyperthyroidism. TCRdb itself ran the multiplex PCR reads through MiXCR, one entry per CDR3 protein. This repertoire shows 150,000 to 200,000 distinct CDR3 sequences, roughly two fifths found once; its top ten account for 8% to 9.5%. Sequencing input: peripheral blood. Receptors originate from a young man with Graves' ophthalmopathy. CDR3s include the opening cysteine and the closing phenylalanine or tryptophan. A D gene is named only where the DNA matches it firmly. The size field is filled for only some rows; it gives once, few, many or a size class.

cdr3_nt cdr3_aa clone_size j_call v_call d_call
TGTGCCAGCTCACCGTTGACAATGGGCGTTTCTGGGGCCAACGTCCTGACTTTC CASSPLTMGVSGANVLTF NA TRBJ2-6 TRBV18 NA
TGTGCCAGCAGTTACTCGGGGGGTCCGGGTCAGCCCCAGCATTTT CASSYSGGPGQPQHF NA TRBJ1-5 TRBV6-5 NA
TGTGCCAGCAGAGGCGGGGACAGGGGGCCCGAGCAGTACTTC CASRGGDRGPEQYF NA TRBJ2-7 TRBV6-1 TRBD1
TGTGCCAGCAGCCCGACAGGGCGTGTGAACACTGAAGCTTTCTTT CASSPTGRVNTEAFF many TRBJ1-1 TRBV11-2 TRBD1
TGCGCCAGCAGCCAAGAAAGCGGCTCTGGGGCCAACGTCCTGACTTTC CASSQESGSGANVLTF many TRBJ2-6 TRBV4-3 NA
TGTGCCAGCAGTTACCCGCAGCGGCCCGGGGAGCTGTTTTTT CASSYPQRPGELFF many TRBJ2-2 TRBV6-5 NA
TGTGCCTGGAGCTCCAACAGGGCTGGCGAGCAGTACTTC CAWSSNRAGEQYF many TRBJ2-7 TRBV30 NA
TGTGCCAGCAGTTACATGGGCCAGAGGAACACTGAAGCTTTCTTT CASSYMGQRNTEAFF NA TRBJ1-1 TRBV6-2/TRBV6-3 NA
TGTGCCAGCAGTTACTCGCTTGGAAACACTGAAGCTTTCTTT CASSYSLGNTEAFF NA TRBJ1-1 TRBV6-5 NA
TGTGCCAGCAGCTTAGTTGCGGGGGCTCGGATAGAGACCCAGTACTTC CASSLVAGARIETQYF many TRBJ2-5 TRBV7-2 NA
TGTGCCAGCAGTGGAATGGGGGGAGCCTACGAGCAGTACTTC CASSGMGGAYEQYF NA TRBJ2-7 TRBV6-1 NA
TGTGCCAGCAGCCCTAACAGGGACAGAGAGACCCAGTACTTC CASSPNRDRETQYF NA TRBJ2-5 TRBV28 TRBD1
TGTGCCAGCAGTGAATTCCGGGGGAACACTGAAGCTTTCTTT CASSEFRGNTEAFF NA TRBJ1-1 TRBV6-1 NA
TGTGCCAGCAGTTCAATGGACTGGGGCTACGAGCAGTACTTC CASSSMDWGYEQYF NA TRBJ2-7 TRBV6-5 NA
TGTGCCAGCAGTCCCGCGTATGCCGTCTGGGGCTACACCTTC CASSPAYAVWGYTF many TRBJ1-2 TRBV27 NA
TGCAGTGCTATAGCGGGAGTAGGGGAGACCCAGTACTTC CSAIAGVGETQYF NA TRBJ2-5 TRBV20-1 TRBD2
TGTGCCAGCAGTTTTGTCTCCTTAACCAATCACAGGGGACCCTACTCCTACGAGCAGTACTTC CASSFVSLTNHRGPYSYEQYF many TRBJ2-7 TRBV12-3/TRBV12-4 TRBD1
TGTGCCAGCAGGGACAGCCTCGGTGAAGCTTTCTTT CASRDSLGEAFF NA TRBJ1-1 TRBV28 NA
TGTGCCAGCAGCTATGTCCGACGCCGGTTTCCAGCGGGAGGGAACGAGCAGTACTTC CASSYVRRRFPAGGNEQYF many TRBJ2-7 TRBV11-2 TRBD2
TGTGCCAGCAGCCAGACTAGCGGGAGGGCCTGGGAGACCCAGTACTTC CASSQTSGRAWETQYF NA TRBJ2-5 TRBV6-1 TRBD2
TGCAGTGCTAGAGATCAGGCCAACCCCTACGAGCAGTACTTC CSARDQANPYEQYF many TRBJ2-7 TRBV20-1 NA
TGTGCCAGCTCACCTGACACTGAAGCTTTCTTT CASSPDTEAFF many TRBJ1-1 TRBV18 NA
TGTGCCAGCAGTTTAGCTAGCGGGAGGGTAACCTACGAGCAGTACTTC CASSLASGRVTYEQYF NA TRBJ2-7 TRBV28 TRBD2
TGTGCCAGTGATCCAGAGGACTATGGCTACACCTTC CASDPEDYGYTF many TRBJ1-2 TRBV11-3 NA
TGTGCCACGGCCTCAGCGGGTGCCTATGGCTACACCTTC CATASAGAYGYTF NA TRBJ1-2 TRBV27 NA
TGTGCCAGCATCGTCGATGGGGGCTCCGGGGAGCAGTACTTC CASIVDGGSGEQYF NA TRBJ2-7 TRBV28 NA
TGTGCCAGCAGTTCAGGAGCTGAAGAAGGGGCCGGGGAGCAGTACTTC CASSSGAEEGAGEQYF many TRBJ2-7 TRBV28 NA
TGTGCCAGCACCCGGTATTGGGCGGGAGGGAGGAACGAGCAGTACTTC CASTRYWAGGRNEQYF many TRBJ2-7 TRBV28 TRBD2
TGTGCCAGCAGTTCTCGATTTAATGGAGAGACCCAGTACTTC CASSSRFNGETQYF NA TRBJ2-5 TRBV6-2/TRBV6-3 NA
TGTGCCATCAGTGATCGTTGGGCAGGGGGCGATGGCTACACCTTC CAISDRWAGGDGYTF many TRBJ1-2 TRBV10-3 TRBD1
TGTGCCAGCGCAAGACAGATATTGAATTCACCCCTCCACTTT CASARQILNSPLHF NA TRBJ1-6 TRBV12-3/TRBV12-4 NA